One sample yielded the 13 T cell receptor beta chains listed below, sequenced in a study of blood T cell repertoires in COVID-19. Data came from immunoSEQ multiplex PCR; TCRdb stores just in-frame clones and leaves some out. The profile covers approximately 140,000 clones, with about 82% appearing a single time and approximately 8.3% taken by the ten largest. Material: peripheral blood. The receptor source for this set is a woman in her sixties or seventies with acute or convalescent COVID-19.

This rearrangement joins TRBV27 to TRBJ1-1, with D hard to call. Trimming stripped 3 bases from V and 5 bases from J, with 13 bases between. The CDR3 length is 14 residues. CDR1 and CDR2 (germline): MNHEY, SMNVEV (reference sequence). CDR3: CASSFRARGTEAFF. The CDR3 bases are TGTGCCAGCAGTTTCCGGGCCCGAGGGACTGAAGCTTTCTTT.

This chain links TRBV18 with TRBJ2-6; 9 positions match TRBD1. This CDR3 spans 16 amino acids. Germline V gene data show CDR1 as KGHSH and CDR2 as LQKENI. V dropped 2 bases and J dropped 6; count of bases not matched to a gene: 5. As DNA, the CDR3 is TGTGCCAGCTCACCATTCCGGGACAGGGTGGCCAACGTCCTGACTTTC. It codes for CASSPFRDRVANVLTF.

In its sample, this clone was seen a few times. This chain links TRBV2 with TRBJ2-3; D ambiguous. This CDR3 is 14 amino acids long. Germline V gene data show CDR1 as SNHLY and CDR2 as FYNNEI. V shed 6 bases and J shed 2 bases, with 12 bases lying between them. This CDR3 is CASRFGSLTDTQYF. CDR3 DNA sequence: TGTGCCAGCAGGTTCGGGTCCCTCACAGATACGCAGTATTTT. The whole variable domain, filled in from reference TRBV2 and TRBJ2-3, reads EPEVTQTPSHQVTQMGQEVILRCVPISNHLYFYWYRQILGQKVEFLVSFYNNEISEKSEIFDDQFSVERPDGSNFTLKIRSTKLEDSAMYFCASRFGSLTDTQYFGPGTRLTVL.

The chain employs TRBV7-9 and TRBJ2-5; D is ambiguous. Germline CDR1 and CDR2: SEHNR and FQNEAQ (reference sequence). V dropped 11 bases and J dropped 5 bases, with 15 bases sitting between them. The CDR3 contains 12 residues. The CDR3 loop reads CAARRSGETQYF. The CDR3 DNA follows: TGTGCCGCCCGACGGTCCGGGGAGACCCAGTACTTC.

This clone was seen a few times. V is TRBV10-1 and J is TRBJ1-6, with D possibly TRBD1 on 6 matching bases. The CDR3 is 15 amino acids. In germline, CDR1 is WNHNN, CDR2 SYGVQD (reference sequence). V shed 1 base and J shed 5 bases, with 9 bases lying between them. CDR3 region: CASSEFRGNNSPLHF. CDR3 DNA sequence: TGCGCCAGCAGTGAGTTCAGGGGTAATAATTCACCCCTCCACTTT.

This clone was found many times. The chain links TRBV6-5 to TRBJ1-6; D might be TRBD1 (6 bases). The CDR3 consists of 15 residues. Trimming removed 0 bases at V and 9 bases at J, with 12 bases between. Germline CDR1 is MNHEY and CDR2 is SVGAGI. CDR3 residues: CASSYSRTRGSPLHF. The CDR3 DNA is TGTGCCAGCAGTTACTCCCGGACCAGGGGTTCACCCCTCCACTTT.

The chain is built from TRBV24-1 and TRBJ2-1, with 8 positions matching TRBD2. The CDR3 runs 17 residues. Trimming removed 4 bases from V and 5 bases from J; junction bases left unmatched: 12. Germline lookup yields CDR1 KGHDR and CDR2 SFDVKD. CDR3 loop: CATSDPLSAGVNNEQFF. For the CDR3, the DNA is TGTGCCACCAGTGACCCCCTCTCAGCGGGGGTCAACAATGAGCAGTTCTTC.

V is TRBV5-4 and J is TRBJ1-1, with 9 bases lining up with TRBD1. This CDR3 comprises 14 residues. In germline, CDR1 is SGHNT, CDR2 YYREEE (reference sequence). With 3 bases clipped from V and 6 bases from J, the junction kept 6 bases outside the gene matches. CDR3 bases: TGTGCCAGCAGCTCGACAGGGGGGGCCGCTGAAGCTTTCTTT. Residues: CASSSTGGAAEAFF.

The CDR3 loop is CAFYGQVNYGYTF. The CDR3 DNA reads TGTGCCTTCTATGGACAGGTTAACTATGGCTACACCTTC. The rearrangement uses TRBV30 and TRBJ1-2, with 7 bases matching TRBD1. Losses at the gene ends were 7 bases for V and 1 base for J; bases not matched to a gene: 6. Per germline, CDR1 GTSNPN and CDR2 SVGIG (reference sequence). The CDR3 has 13 amino acids.

This chain uses TRBV7-9 with TRBJ2-7, with 12 bases matching TRBD2. The CDR3 consists of 17 residues. The trim removed 0 bases at V and 5 bases at J, leaving 8 bases unmatched. CDR1 SEHNR and CDR2 FQNEAQ come from the germline V gene (reference sequence). CDR3 amino acids: CASSLALRTSGDHEQYF. CDR3 nucleotide sequence: TGTGCCAGCAGCTTAGCGCTCCGGACTAGCGGGGACCACGAGCAGTACTTC.

In its sample, this clone was seen once. The rearrangement uses TRBV19 and TRBJ2-1; 8 nucleotides align to TRBD1. This CDR3 has 17 residues. The germline CDR1 and CDR2 sequences are LNHDA and SQIVND (reference sequence). Trimming took 3 bases from V and 0 from J; bases not matched to a gene: 7. CDR3 in DNA: TGTGCCAGTAGTATTCAGGGGGACAGGATCTCCTACAATGAGCAGTTCTTC. Translated, it gives CASSIQGDRISYNEQFF.

The chain carries TRBV11-3 and TRBJ2-5, with TRBD1 as a possible D gene (6 bases). The CDR3 runs 12 residues. The ends were cut back, 7 bases at V and 5 bases at J, with 11 bases in the middle. CDR1 and CDR2 from the germline V gene are SGHNT and YENEEA. The CDR3 spells CASKGQWETQYF. CDR3 coding DNA: TGTGCCAGCAAAGGACAGTGGGAGACCCAGTACTTC. Full variable domain (remainder filled in from reference TRBV11-3 and TRBJ2-5): EAGVVQSPRYKIIEKKQPVAFWCNPISGHNTLYWYLQNLGQGPELLIRYENEEAVDDSQLPKDRFSAERLKGVDSTLKIQPAELGDSAVYLCASKGQWETQYFGPGTRLLVL.

The rearrangement joins TRBV7-3 to TRBJ1-5, with a weak D call TRBD1 (5 bases). This CDR3 region has 14 residues. V was pared by 5 bases and J by 0 bases, with 8 bases between. CDR1 and CDR2 from the germline V gene are SGHTA and FQGTGA. The CDR3 sequence: CASSNRYSNQPQHF. The DNA of the CDR3 is TGTGCCAGCAGCAACAGGTATAGCAATCAGCCCCAGCATTTT.